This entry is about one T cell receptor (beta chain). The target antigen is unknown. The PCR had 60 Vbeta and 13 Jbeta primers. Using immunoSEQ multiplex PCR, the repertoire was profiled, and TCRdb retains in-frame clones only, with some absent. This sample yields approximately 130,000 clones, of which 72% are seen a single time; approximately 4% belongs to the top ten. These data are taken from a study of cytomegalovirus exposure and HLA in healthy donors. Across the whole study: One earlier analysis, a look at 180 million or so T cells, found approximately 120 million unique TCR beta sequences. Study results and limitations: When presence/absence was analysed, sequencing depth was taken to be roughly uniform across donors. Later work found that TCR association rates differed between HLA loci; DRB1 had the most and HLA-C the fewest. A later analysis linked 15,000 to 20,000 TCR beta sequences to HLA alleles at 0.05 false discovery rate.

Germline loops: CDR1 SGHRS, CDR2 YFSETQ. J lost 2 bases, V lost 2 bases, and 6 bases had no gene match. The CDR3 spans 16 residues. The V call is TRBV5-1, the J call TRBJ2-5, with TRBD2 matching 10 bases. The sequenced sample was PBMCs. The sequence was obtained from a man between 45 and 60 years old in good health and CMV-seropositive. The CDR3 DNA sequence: TGCGCCAGCAGCTTCGGCAGCGGGAGGGGACAAGAGACCCAGTACTTC. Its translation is CASSFGSGRGQETQYF.